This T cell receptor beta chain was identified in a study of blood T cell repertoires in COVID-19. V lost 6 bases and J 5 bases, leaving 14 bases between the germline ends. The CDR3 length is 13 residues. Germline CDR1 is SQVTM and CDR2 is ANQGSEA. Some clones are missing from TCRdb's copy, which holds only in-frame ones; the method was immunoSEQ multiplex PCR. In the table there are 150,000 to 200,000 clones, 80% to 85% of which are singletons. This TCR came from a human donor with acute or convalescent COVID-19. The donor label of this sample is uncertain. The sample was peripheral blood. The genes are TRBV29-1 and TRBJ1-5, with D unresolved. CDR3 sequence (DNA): TGCAGCGTGGGGAACGGGAACGATCAGCCCCAGCATTTT. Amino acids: CSVGNGNDQPQHF.